The rows below give T cell receptor beta chains drawn from one sample of a study of Graves' ophthalmopathy and Graves' hyperthyroidism. TCRdb re-analysed the multiplex PCR reads in MiXCR, keeping a single row per CDR3 protein. In the table there are approximately 700,000 distinct CDR3 sequences, under 50% of which are singletons. The specimen sequenced was peripheral blood. Receptor source: an adult man with Graves' ophthalmopathy. Both conserved end residues are part of each CDR3. D genes are given only for firm matches. A clone size is listed for some rows: how often the clone was seen (once, few, many), or a class if it is expanded.

V: TRBV10-3; J: TRBJ2-7; size: many; D: .; CDR3: CAISESHSIYEQYF; DNA: TGTGCCATCAGTGAGTCTCACAGCATCTACGAGCAGTACTTC
V: TRBV12-3/TRBV12-4; J: TRBJ2-7; size: few; D: .; CDR3: CASSSSLAGGSYEQYF; DNA: TGTGCCAGCAGCTCCAGCTTGGCCGGGGGCTCCTACGAGCAGTACTTC
V: TRBV19; J: TRBJ1-1; size: many; D: .; CDR3: CASSIHSMNTEAFF; DNA: TGTGCCAGTAGTATACACTCAATGAACACTGAAGCTTTCTTT
V: TRBV7-9; J: TRBJ2-1; size: few; D: TRBD1; CDR3: CASSSSYRGHNEQFF; DNA: TGTGCCAGCAGCTCCTCCTACAGGGGGCACAATGAGCAGTTCTTC
V: TRBV5-1; J: TRBJ1-4; size: .; D: .; CDR3: CASSGGAARLGKLFF; DNA: TGCGCCAGCTCGGGGGGTGCAGCGCGCCTCGGAAAACTGTTTTTT
V: TRBV7-2; J: TRBJ1-1; size: many; D: TRBD1; CDR3: CASSRQGGNTEAFF; DNA: TGTGCCAGCAGTCGACAGGGGGGGAACACTGAAGCTTTCTTT
V: TRBV4-1; J: TRBJ2-7; size: many; D: TRBD2; CDR3: CASSQRVAGDEQYF; DNA: TGCGCCAGCAGCCAACGGGTAGCGGGGGACGAGCAGTACTTC
V: TRBV2; J: TRBJ1-2; size: .; D: TRBD1; CDR3: CASSPRQGYNYGYTF; DNA: TGTGCCAGCAGTCCCAGACAGGGTTATAACTATGGCTACACCTTC
V: TRBV7-3; J: TRBJ1-4; size: few; D: TRBD1; CDR3: CASSQTGARNEKLFF; DNA: TGTGCCAGCAGCCAGACAGGGGCCAGGAATGAAAAACTGTTTTTT
V: TRBV11-2; J: TRBJ1-4; size: many; D: .; CDR3: CASTRWSRDFSEKLFF; DNA: TGTGCCAGCACAAGATGGAGCCGAGACTTTAGCGAAAAACTGTTTTTT
V: TRBV10-3; J: TRBJ2-6; size: .; D: TRBD1; CDR3: CAITGDSGNVLTF; DNA: TGTGCCATCACAGGGGACAGCGGCAACGTCCTGACTTTC
V: TRBV10-2; J: TRBJ2-1; size: .; D: .; CDR3: CASSESVATNEQFF; DNA: TGCGCCAGCAGTGAGTCGGTAGCGACCAATGAGCAGTTCTTC
V: TRBV9; J: TRBJ1-2; size: once; D: TRBD1; CDR3: CASSPQFTGGYGHTF; DNA: TGCGCCAGCAGCCCACAATTTACAGGGGGCTATGGCCACACCTTC
V: TRBV10-3; J: TRBJ1-6; size: .; D: .; CDR3: CAIRDKSSYNSPLHF; DNA: TGTGCCATCAGGGACAAAAGCTCCTATAATTCACCCCTCCACTTT
V: TRBV11-1; J: TRBJ1-1; size: many; D: .; CDR3: CASSFTGAKSTEAFF; DNA: TGTGCCAGCAGCTTTACGGGGGCGAAAAGTACTGAAGCTTTCTTT
V: TRBV6-9; J: TRBJ2-7; size: .; D: TRBD2; CDR3: CASNKDCCGRPSYEQYF; DNA: TGTGCCAGCAACAAAGATTGCTGCGGGAGGCCAAGCTACGAGCAGTACTTC
V: TRBV5-1; J: TRBJ1-1; size: many; D: TRBD1; CDR3: CASSIRGQGAAEAFF; DNA: TGCGCCAGCAGCATACGAGGACAGGGGGCGGCGGAAGCTTTCTTT
V: TRBV12-3/TRBV12-4; J: TRBJ1-2; size: .; D: .; CDR3: CASSTQGHGYTF; DNA: TGTGCCAGCAGTACCCAGGGCCATGGCTACACCTTC
V: TRBV25-1; J: TRBJ1-6; size: .; D: .; CDR3: CASADRYNSPLHF; DNA: TGTGCCAGCGCGGACCGATACAATTCACCCCTCCACTTT
V: TRBV10-3; J: TRBJ1-5; size: .; D: .; CDR3: CVISIDGNQPQHF; DNA: TGTGTCATCAGTATCGACGGCAATCAGCCCCAGCATTTT
V: TRBV2; J: TRBJ2-5; size: .; D: TRBD1; CDR3: CASSSKGAQETQYF; DNA: TGTGCCAGCAGTTCCAAGGGGGCTCAAGAGACCCAGTACTTC
V: TRBV7-2; J: TRBJ1-4; size: .; D: .; CDR3: CASSFLEGAINEKLFF; DNA: TGTGCCAGCAGCTTCCTAGAAGGGGCGATTAATGAAAAACTGTTTTTT
V: TRBV7-2; J: TRBJ2-5; size: .; D: TRBD2; CDR3: CATSRLAGAGTQYF; DNA: TGTGCCACCAGCCGCCTGGCGGGAGCAGGGACCCAGTACTTC
V: TRBV7-9; J: TRBJ1-6; size: .; D: TRBD1; CDR3: CASSSGGLYNSPLHF; DNA: TGTGCCAGCAGTTCAGGGGGTCTCTATAATTCACCCCTCCACTTT
V: TRBV7-9; J: TRBJ1-4; size: many; D: .; CDR3: CASSPMGVNEKLFF; DNA: TGTGCCAGCAGCCCTATGGGGGTGAATGAAAAACTGTTTTTT
V: TRBV6-4; J: TRBJ2-2; size: .; D: .; CDR3: CASSDGGQGNTGELFF; DNA: TGTGCCAGCAGTGATGGGGGCCAGGGGAACACCGGGGAGCTGTTTTTT
V: TRBV7-8; J: TRBJ2-5; size: .; D: TRBD2; CDR3: CASSQPDGTSGAEETQYF; DNA: TGCGCCAGCAGCCAACCGGACGGGACTAGCGGGGCTGAAGAGACCCAGTACTTC
V: TRBV7-7; J: TRBJ1-1; size: many; D: TRBD1; CDR3: CASSSGTGDNTEAFF; DNA: TGTGCTAGCAGCTCCGGGACAGGGGATAACACTGAAGCTTTCTTT
V: TRBV20-1; J: TRBJ1-5; size: few; D: TRBD1; CDR3: CSARDWDRGLGNQPQHF; DNA: TGCAGTGCTAGAGATTGGGACAGGGGGCTTGGTAATCAGCCCCAGCATTTT
V: TRBV5-1; J: TRBJ1-1; size: .; D: .; CDR3: CASSKSTGNTEAFF; DNA: TGCGCCAGCAGCAAATCGACAGGGAACACTGAAGCTTTCTTT
V: TRBV19; J: TRBJ2-7; size: many; D: .; CDR3: CASSITAPGYEQYF; DNA: TGTGCCAGTAGTATAACTGCGCCGGGGTACGAGCAGTACTTC
V: TRBV4-1; J: TRBJ1-2; size: few; D: .; CDR3: CASSQDLKGTHYGYTF; DNA: TGCGCCAGCAGCCAAGATCTTAAAGGCACTCACTATGGCTACACCTTC
V: TRBV15; J: TRBJ1-1; size: .; D: TRBD1; CDR3: CATSSARDSGTEAFF; DNA: TGTGCCACCAGCAGCGCCAGGGACAGCGGCACTGAAGCTTTCTTT
V: TRBV2; J: TRBJ1-4; size: .; D: .; CDR3: CASTKGGNEKLFF; DNA: TGTGCCAGCACCAAGGGGGGTAATGAAAAACTGTTTTTT
V: TRBV27; J: TRBJ1-2; size: many; D: TRBD1; CDR3: CASRGGQASYGYTF; DNA: TGTGCCAGCAGGGGGGGACAGGCCTCCTATGGCTACACCTTC
V: TRBV5-5; J: TRBJ2-5; size: many; D: TRBD1; CDR3: CASSSTGALWTQYF; DNA: TGTGCCAGCAGCTCTACAGGGGCCTTGTGGACCCAGTACTTC
V: TRBV25-1; J: TRBJ2-6; size: .; D: .; CDR3: CASSPRGGTGANVLTF; DNA: TGTGCCAGCTCACCACGGGGAGGTACTGGGGCCAACGTCCTGACTTTC
V: TRBV20-1; J: TRBJ1-1; size: few; D: .; CDR3: CSARAGTLNTEAFF; DNA: TGCAGTGCTAGGGCCGGGACACTGAACACTGAAGCTTTCTTT
V: TRBV7-9; J: TRBJ1-2; size: many; D: .; CDR3: CASSLGGGVHGYTF; DNA: TGTGCCAGCAGCTTAGGGGGGGGAGTCCATGGCTACACCTTC
V: TRBV12-3/TRBV12-4; J: TRBJ1-4; size: .; D: TRBD1; CDR3: CASSPQGANEKLFF; DNA: TGTGCCAGCTCGCCACAGGGGGCTAATGAAAAACTGTTTTTT
V: TRBV12-3/TRBV12-4; J: TRBJ2-7; size: .; D: TRBD1; CDR3: CASRSGTGLSYEQYF; DNA: TGTGCCAGCAGGTCCGGGACAGGTCTCTCCTACGAGCAGTACTTC
V: TRBV7-2; J: TRBJ2-3; size: few; D: .; CDR3: CASRPTTDRGYF; DNA: TGTGCCAGCCGCCCAACCACAGATCGCGGGTATTTT
V: TRBV5-8; J: TRBJ1-1; size: .; D: TRBD1; CDR3: CASSLKGQGRNTEAFF; DNA: TGTGCCAGCAGCTTGAAGGGACAGGGGCGGAACACTGAAGCTTTCTTT
V: TRBV29-1; J: TRBJ2-2; size: .; D: .; CDR3: CSVRRVRTGELFF; DNA: TGCAGCGTGCGACGGGTGCGGACCGGGGAGCTGTTTTTT
V: TRBV13; J: TRBJ1-1; size: many; D: .; CDR3: CASSTRPAEAFF; DNA: TGTGCCAGCAGCACCCGGCCTGCTGAAGCTTTCTTT